In its sample, the clone carrying this T cell receptor (beta chain) was seen many times. Its target is unknown. The sample is drawn from a study of neurological immune-mediated disorders. Study observations and caveats: TCR-beta repertoires seemed private in all groups, with no expanded CDR3 amino acid sequences shared.

V was pared by 4 bases and J by 3 bases, with 15 bases between. Germline-derived CDR1 and CDR2 are ENHRY and SYGVKD. The CDR3 contains 16 residues. Using its own MiXCR run on the 5' RACE reads, TCRdb lists one record per CDR3 protein. The sample includes tens of thousands of distinct CDR3 sequences, roughly 10% of them seen just once. Time point indicated: longitudinal time-point 1 (baseline). Where libraries were unsorted, they were derived from 2 million PBMCs stored at -80 degrees C. This TCR came from a man younger than 40 in good health. Sequenced input: PBMCs. The gene calls are TRBV10-3 and TRBJ2-2; possibly TRBD1 for D (6 bases). The CDR3 sequence: CAISGDTPRDTGELFF. As DNA, the CDR3 is TGTGCCATCAGTGGGGACACACCCAGGGACACCGGGGAGCTGTTTTTT.